This TCR beta chain originates from a study of response to subunit inactivated influenza vaccine. TCRdb reprocessed the RT-PCR reads via MiXCR and lists one record per CDR3 protein. The sample lists more than 550,000 distinct CDR3 sequences; around 11% were seen once. Germline assignment: CDR1 ENHRY and CDR2 SYGVKD. The V segment lost 0 bases and the J segment 4 bases; nucleotides outside the gene matches: 7. The CDR3 length is 17 residues. In this sample, this clonotype turned up a few times. Another study also made use of these data, one on T cells expressing NK-cell markers. Per that paper: UMIs were included in TCR beta cDNA generated by 5'RACE template switching. One of the eight sequenced donors was seronegative, whereas the other seven were HCMV-seropositive.

The clonotype was recovered from a man over 45 who received an inactivated influenza vaccine. The chain is built from TRBV10-3 and TRBJ2-3, with 10 bases matching TRBD2. Here the sequenced sample was PBMCs from blood, taken on the day of vaccination. CDR3: CAISESTLAGDSDTQYF. The CDR3 DNA is TGTGCCATCAGTGAGTCGACTCTAGCGGGGGACTCAGATACGCAGTATTTT.